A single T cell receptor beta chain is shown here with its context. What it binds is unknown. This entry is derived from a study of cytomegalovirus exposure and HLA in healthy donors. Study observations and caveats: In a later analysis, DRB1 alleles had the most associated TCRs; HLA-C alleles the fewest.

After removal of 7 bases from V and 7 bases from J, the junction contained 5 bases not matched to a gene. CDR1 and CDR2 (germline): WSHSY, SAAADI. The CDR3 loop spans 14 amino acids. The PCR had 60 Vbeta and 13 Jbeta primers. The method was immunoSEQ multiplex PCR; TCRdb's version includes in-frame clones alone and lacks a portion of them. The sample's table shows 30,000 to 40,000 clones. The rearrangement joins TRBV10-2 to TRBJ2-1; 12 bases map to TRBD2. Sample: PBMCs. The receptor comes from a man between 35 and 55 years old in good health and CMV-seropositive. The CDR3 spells CASTQTSGSNEQFF. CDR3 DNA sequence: TGCGCCAGCACCCAGACTAGCGGGAGTAATGAGCAGTTCTTC.